A selection of T cell receptor beta chains follows, all from one sample in a study of T cells in localized non-small cell lung cancer. Assay used: immunoSEQ multiplex PCR; TCRdb lists only in-frame clones, some missing. Of fewer than 40,000 clones in the sample, 93% were seen once. The sequences come from peripheral blood, collected before any cancer treatment. The source is a female donor at least 60 years old with stage I lung adenocarcinoma. Each CDR3 is given with its conserved first and last residue. A D gene is named only where the DNA matches it firmly. Clone sizes are given selectively: once, few, many, or a class where the clone is expanded.

abundance: .; j_gene: TRBJ2-3; v_gene: TRBV7-2; d_gene: .; len: 14; CDR3nt: TGTGCCAGCAGCCCTACCACTAGCACAGATACGCAGTATTTT; CDR3aa: CASSPTTSTDTQYF
abundance: .; j_gene: TRBJ2-7; v_gene: TRBV5-1; d_gene: .; len: 17; CDR3nt: TGCGCCAGCAGCTTAAGTACACCGGGACTGGGGAACTACGAGCAGTACTTC; CDR3aa: CASSLSTPGLGNYEQYF
abundance: .; j_gene: TRBJ2-2; v_gene: TRBV7-7; d_gene: TRBD1; len: 16; CDR3nt: TGTGCTAGCAGCCTCGAAGAGGGGGCGGGCACCGGGGAGCTGTTTTTT; CDR3aa: CASSLEEGAGTGELFF
abundance: .; j_gene: TRBJ2-2; v_gene: TRBV6-7; d_gene: TRBD1; len: 18; CDR3nt: TGTGCCAGCAGTTACTCATTGGGACAGGGGTATTCGTCCGGGGAGCTGTTTTTT; CDR3aa: CASSYSLGQGYSSGELFF
abundance: .; j_gene: TRBJ2-7; v_gene: TRBV19; d_gene: TRBD2; len: 19; CDR3nt: TGTGCCAGTAGTAGATTCGGGACAGGGACTAGCGGGAGCTCCTACGAGCAGTACTTC; CDR3aa: CASSRFGTGTSGSSYEQYF
abundance: few; j_gene: TRBJ1-4; v_gene: TRBV7-2; d_gene: .; len: 13; CDR3nt: TGTGCCAGCAGCCCAGGGTTCGCTGAAAAACTGTTTTTT; CDR3aa: CASSPGFAEKLFF
abundance: .; j_gene: TRBJ1-2; v_gene: TRBV4-3; d_gene: .; len: 13; CDR3nt: TGCGCCAGCAGCCAAGATATAGGTTATGGCTACACCTTC; CDR3aa: CASSQDIGYGYTF
abundance: .; j_gene: TRBJ2-1; v_gene: TRBV30; d_gene: .; len: 16; CDR3nt: TGTGCCTGGAGTACCCGCAGGGGAGGCTCCTACAATGAGCAGTTCTTC; CDR3aa: CAWSTRRGGSYNEQFF
abundance: .; j_gene: TRBJ1-2; v_gene: TRBV29-1; d_gene: .; len: 13; CDR3nt: TGCAGCTACCGCGAGGACACCAACTATGGCTACACCTTC; CDR3aa: CSYREDTNYGYTF
abundance: .; j_gene: TRBJ1-1; v_gene: TRBV30; d_gene: .; len: 16; CDR3nt: TGTGCCTGGAGCCCGCGACCCCTTAGGAGGTACACTGAAGCTTTCTTT; CDR3aa: CAWSPRPLRRYTEAFF
abundance: once; j_gene: TRBJ1-1; v_gene: TRBV10-3; d_gene: TRBD1; len: 15; CDR3nt: TGTGCCATCAGTGACCCGACAGGGGTGAGCACTGAAGCTTTCTTT; CDR3aa: CAISDPTGVSTEAFF
abundance: .; j_gene: TRBJ1-1; v_gene: TRBV19; d_gene: TRBD1; len: 14; CDR3nt: TGTGCCAGTAGCAGGGGACAGGGGGTCACTGAAGCTTTCTTT; CDR3aa: CASSRGQGVTEAFF
abundance: .; j_gene: TRBJ2-3; v_gene: TRBV28; d_gene: .; len: 12; CDR3nt: TGTGCCAGCAGTTTACGACTTCATACGCAGTATTTT; CDR3aa: CASSLRLHTQYF
abundance: .; j_gene: TRBJ2-3; v_gene: TRBV9; d_gene: TRBD2; len: 18; CDR3nt: TGTGCCAGCAGCGTAGGGACTAGCGGGGGGGCGAGCACAGATACGCAGTATTTT; CDR3aa: CASSVGTSGGASTDTQYF
abundance: .; j_gene: TRBJ2-3; v_gene: TRBV11-2; d_gene: TRBD2; len: 12; CDR3nt: TGTGCCAGCAGCTTGGGGACTAGCGGGAGGATTTTT; CDR3aa: CASSLGTSGRIF
abundance: .; j_gene: TRBJ1-5; v_gene: TRBV9; d_gene: .; len: 14; CDR3nt: TGTGCCAGCAGCGTAGGAGGCGGCAATCAGCCCCAGCATTTT; CDR3aa: CASSVGGGNQPQHF